A few counts support the clone carrying this T cell receptor beta chain. Antigen unknown. The source of the sample is a study of vaccination and CD4 T cells after COVID-19. Background on the study: Sampling that followed vaccination took place a median roughly 69 days after dose two, within a range of 14 to 241.

Researchers used the Oncomine TCR Beta short-read assay to sequence DNA from cultured CD4+ T cells. Via MiXCR, TCRdb re-called the PCR reads, giving one row per CDR3 protein. Counted here are 8,500 to 9,500 distinct CDR3 sequences, roughly 30% occurring once; the ten biggest clones make up 30% to 50%. General observations from the study: Among those convalescent, a median 86.3% of reactive clones emerged solely post-vaccination.

This CDR3 comprises 15 residues. The V segment lost 5 bases and the J segment 1 base; nucleotides outside the gene matches: 7. Germline V gene lookup returns CDR1 SGHTA and CDR2 FQGNSA. The treatment was: approximately 11-day PBMC culture with coronavirus spike peptide pools or control peptides (ViraFEST assay). Unexposed donor CD4+ T cells predated the COVID-19 pandemic, collected 2011-2018. This receptor was identified in a human donor in good health. The chain recombines TRBV7-2 with TRBJ1-1, with 7 bases aligning to TRBD1. The specimen was CD4+ T cells from blood, cultured in vitro. The CDR3, as DNA: TGTGCCAGCAGCAAAAGGGGGCTGTCGAACACTGAAGCTTTCTTT. Translated, it gives CASSKRGLSNTEAFF.